This TCR beta chain originates from a study of cytomegalovirus exposure and HLA in healthy donors. Study-level results: TCR beta sequences reportedly predicted the HLA-A and HLA-B alleles of most subjects accurately. Among TCR beta chains, those listed as cytomegalovirus-associated numbered about 160. With later analysis, a missense DCLRE1C variant became linked to TCR beta V- and J-gene trimming.

Germline loops: CDR1 SGHTA, CDR2 FQGNSA. This CDR3 spans 15 amino acids. V shed 2 bases and J 6 bases; nucleotides not matched to a gene: 5. Note on this clone: Its antigen is not identified.

PCR amplification relied on 60 Vbeta primers (plus 13 Jbeta primers). Profiling relied on immunoSEQ multiplex PCR, and the TCRdb table lists in-frame clones only, not all of them. The sample has about 110,000 clones, approximately 79% seen once. The chain combines TRBV7-2 with TRBJ2-1; 9 bases match TRBD1. Sequencing was carried out using PBMCs. The clonotype originates from a man aged 18 to 30 in good health and CMV-seronegative. CDR3 in DNA: TGTGCCAGCAGCTTACGTTGGGACAGGGTCAATGAGCAGTTCTTC. This codes for CASSLRWDRVNEQFF.